This T cell receptor (beta chain) was sequenced in a study of identical twins' blood T cells. For the study at large: Some 12 libraries, six alpha and six beta, gave about 50 million reads. General observations from the study: Twins reportedly had markedly more similar V usage than unrelated donors, even among out-of-frame TCRbeta clonotypes. Top TCRbeta clonotypes were shared more with twin than unrelated donors.

TCR cDNA libraries came from RNA via a modified published protocol. TCRdb passed the 5' RACE reads through MiXCR, listing each CDR3 protein once. The sample records 350,000 to 400,000 distinct CDR3 sequences, roughly 30% being singletons. CDR1 MNHEY and CDR2 SVGAGI come from the germline V gene. CDR3 length: 15 residues. Trimming pared 2 bases from V and 5 bases from J, leaving 10 bases between. The sample holds a few counts of this clonotype. What it recognizes is unknown. The chain has TRBV6-5 and TRBJ2-6, with no clear D. Sample: PBMCs. The clonotype comes from a woman between 18 and 55 years old in good health. The CDR3 bases are TGTGCCAGCAGTTACGGGTTCGGTCGGGCCAACGTCCTGACTTTC. Its translation: CASSYGFGRANVLTF.